The T cell receptor (beta chain) under discussion was sequenced for a study of CD8 T cells in Susac syndrome. In the study overall: Clinical remission applied to under 10 sequenced Susac syndrome patients, and roughly 6 had active disease.

The CDR3 totals 13 residues. CDR1 is MNHEY and CDR2 is SVGAGI in the germline V gene. Trimming took off 6 bases at V and 5 bases at J, with 14 bases between the two ends. Random hexamers primed reverse transcription of roughly 0.5 to 1 ug RNA. The method of amplification for TCR beta CDR3 was immunoSEQ multiplex PCR, covering 54 Vbeta and 13 Jbeta. MiXCR, applied by TCRdb to the immunoSEQ multiplex PCR reads, yields one record per CDR3 protein. The sample contains 80,000 or so distinct CDR3 sequences, roughly 95% of which appear only once. The sequenced sample consisted of CD8+ T cells from PBMCs. This chain links TRBV6-5 with TRBJ2-7; D is unresolved. This TCR derives from a human donor with Susac syndrome. The CDR3 DNA reads TGTGCCAGCAGGGGCGACCGTTTGAACGAGCAGTACTTC. It yields the protein CASRGDRLNEQYF.